Shown below are 18 T cell receptor beta chains from a single sample sequenced in a study of early T cells in non-severe SARS-CoV-2 infection. From the 5' RACE reads, TCRdb called clonotypes with MiXCR, one entry per CDR3 protein. In the table there are about 47,000 distinct CDR3 sequences, roughly 11% of which are singletons. The sample was whole blood. These receptors came from an adult who was a healthcare worker with PCR-confirmed SARS-CoV-2 infection or an uninfected control (not recorded which).

CDR3 sequence: CASSFPHTQETQYF. In DNA form, the CDR3 reads TGTGCCAGCAGTTTTCCCCACACTCAAGAGACCCAGTACTTC. The rearrangement links TRBV12-3 or TRBV12-4 to TRBJ2-5; no firm D call. V was cut by 3 bases and J by 2 bases, with 10 bases left in between. This CDR3 spans 14 amino acids.

Regarding this clonotype: A read error is possible here, since a much larger clone lies one base away. Here the CDR3 omits its conserved ending phenylalanine or tryptophan, so a read error is the likely source. The gene calls are TRBV6-2 or TRBV6-3 and TRBJ2-3; perhaps TRBD1 as D (5 bases). Germline loops: CDR1 MNHEY, CDR2 SVGEGT. The V end was cut by 6 bases, the J end by 2 bases, with 12 bases between. The CDR3 has 14 residues. The CDR3 reads CASSIPTATDTQYY. CDR3 nucleotides: TGTGCCAGCAGCATTCCGACAGCCACAGATACGCAGTATTAT.

This clonotype was seen a handful of times. The chain joins TRBV20-1 to TRBJ2-1; maybe TRBD2 (6 bases). Trimming pared 5 bases from V and 6 bases from J, leaving 20 bases between. Germline-derived CDR1 and CDR2 are DFQATT and SNEGSKA (reference sequence). This CDR3 comprises 15 residues. Here the CDR3 reads CSAPRASGFLNEQFF. DNA of the CDR3: TGCAGTGCTCCCCGGGCAAGCGGGTTCCTCAATGAGCAGTTCTTC.

The sample holds a few counts of this clonotype. The V gene is TRBV15, the J gene TRBJ2-1; D is unclear. V was shortened by 5 bases and J by 9 bases, with 14 bases between the two germline ends. The CDR3 is 13 residues long. The germline gives CDR1 LNHNV, CDR2 YYDKDF (reference sequence). As DNA, the CDR3 is TGTGCCACCAGCGGAGCAAGGAATGCTGAGCAGTTCTTC. Its protein is CATSGARNAEQFF.

This clonotype was recorded at least ten times. The chain carries TRBV11-2 and TRBJ2-1; D gene ambiguous. CDR3 size: 15 residues. V dropped 3 bases and J dropped 6 bases, with 15 bases sitting between them. Germline loops: CDR1 SGHAT, CDR2 FQNNGV. The CDR3 nucleotides read TGTGCCAGCAGCTTCCGGTTAGAGACCCTCAATGAGCAGTTCTTC. Protein: CASSFRLETLNEQFF.

In its sample, this clonotype was seen many times. CDR3 in amino acids: CASSFNSLVYGYTF. CDR3 bases: TGCGCCAGCAGCTTCAACAGCCTAGTATATGGCTACACCTTC. The chain has TRBV5-1 and TRBJ1-2; D ambiguous. CDR1 is SGHRS and CDR2 is YFSETQ in the germline V gene. With 2 bases removed from V and 5 bases from J, the gap between germline ends came to 13 bases. The CDR3 is made up of 14 amino acids.

This clonotype was seen a few times. J is TRBJ2-5 and V is TRBV24-1, with 10 bases that match TRBD2. The CDR3 spans 17 residues. V was clipped by 0 bases and J by 0 bases; unmatched bases: 3. Germline V gene data show CDR1 as KGHDR and CDR2 as SFDVKD. This chain's CDR3 is CATSDLTSGTYQETQYF. CDR3 sequence (DNA): TGTGCCACCAGTGATTTGACTAGCGGGACCTACCAAGAGACCCAGTACTTC.

This clonotype was seen repeatedly, ten times or more. The rearrangement uses TRBV10-2 and TRBJ2-3, with D unclear. V dropped 7 bases and J dropped 0 bases, with 14 bases sitting between them. Germline V lookup: CDR1 WSHSY, CDR2 SAAADI. The CDR3 has 15 amino acids. The CDR3 loop reads CASTDPGGSTDTQYF. In DNA, the CDR3 is TGCGCCAGCACTGACCCGGGCGGTAGCACAGATACGCAGTATTTT.

This rearrangement joins TRBV6-2 or TRBV6-3 to TRBJ1-1; a weak D match, TRBD1 (6 bases). CDR1 and CDR2 from the germline V gene are MNHEY and SVGEGT. Trimming left V 2 bases short and J 4 bases short, with 14 bases between. The CDR3 sequence is 15 residues long. The CDR3, as DNA: TGTGCCAGCAGTTACCCCGGGGGGCTCGGCACTGAAGCTTTCTTT. It translates to CASSYPGGLGTEAFF.

This clonotype was recorded many times. The chain couples TRBV4-3 to TRBJ1-3; possible D gene TRBD1, 5 bases. CDR3 length: 16 amino acids. V lost 0 bases and J lost 4, with 13 bases in between. Germline V gene data show CDR1 as LGHNA and CDR2 as YSLEER. CDR3 in amino acids: CASSQDSGKVGNTIYF. The DNA for the CDR3 is TGCGCCAGCAGCCAAGATTCAGGGAAAGTGGGAAACACCATATATTTT.

The V gene is TRBV20-1, the J gene TRBJ2-5; D is possibly TRBD1 (6 bases). Trimming took off 6 bases at V and 4 bases at J, with 18 bases between the two ends. Per the germline V gene, CDR1 is DFQATT and CDR2 is SNEGSKA (reference sequence). The CDR3 contains 14 residues. In DNA form, the CDR3 reads TGCAGTGCCATAGGACAGCCGGACCCAGAGACCCAGTACTTC. Encoded protein: CSAIGQPDPETQYF.

J is TRBJ2-1 and V is TRBV3-1; D is possibly TRBD2 (6 bases). The CDR3 contains 15 residues. CDR1 and CDR2 from the germline V gene are LGHDT and YNNKEL (reference sequence). The V end lost 4 bases, the J end lost 4 bases, and 14 bases lay between the germline ends. The CDR3: CASSLGGDPYNEQFF. Here the CDR3 DNA reads TGTGCCAGCAGCCTGGGGGGAGACCCTTACAATGAGCAGTTCTTC.

The gene calls are TRBV7-2 and TRBJ2-7; 8 positions match TRBD2. The germline CDR1 and CDR2 sequences are SGHTA and FQGNSA. V was clipped by 4 bases and J by 6 bases; unmatched bases: 2. The CDR3 totals 12 residues. Here the CDR3 reads CASSWGLGEQYF. The CDR3 coding sequence is TGTGCCAGCAGCTGGGGACTAGGCGAGCAGTACTTC.

The chain has TRBV12-3 or TRBV12-4 and TRBJ2-2; D is unclear. The CDR3 is 14 residues long. V shed 1 base and J shed 4 bases, with 7 bases lying between them. In DNA form, the CDR3 reads TGTGCCAGCAGTTTAGAGTTAGCCACCGGGGAGCTGTTTTTT. Protein sequence: CASSLELATGELFF.

This rearrangement joins TRBV7-2 to TRBJ2-6; TRBD1 agrees at 7 bases. V lost 5 bases, J lost 1 base, and 11 bases stayed unmatched. Germline assignment: CDR1 SGHTA and CDR2 FQGNSA. The CDR3 is 18 amino acids. The CDR3 DNA is TGTGCCAGCAGCCAAACAGGGGCGGTCAGGTCTGGGGCCAACGTCCTGACTTTC. Its translation is CASSQTGAVRSGANVLTF. The entire variable domain, with the rest obtained from reference TRBV7-2 and TRBJ2-6, is as follows: GAGVSQSPSNKVTEKGKDVELRCDPISGHTALYWYRQSLGQGLEFLIYFQGNSAPDKSGLPSDRFSAERTGGSVSTLTIQRTQQEDSAVYLCASSQTGAVRSGANVLTFGAGSRLTVL.

This clonotype was seen ten or more times. V and J are TRBV6-6 and TRBJ2-5; perhaps D is TRBD1 or TRBD2 (6 bases each). Germline V gives CDR1 MNHNY, CDR2 SVGAGI (reference sequence). This CDR3 comprises 14 residues. The ends were cut back, 7 bases at V and 9 bases at J, with 21 bases in the middle. CDR3 nucleotides: TGTGCCAGCACTTTAGGGGGGACGGCCGGTCCCCAGTACTTC. This gives the protein CASTLGGTAGPQYF.

Remarks on this clonotype: At one end, the junction sequence differs from germline, possibly due to a read error. The CDR3 DNA is TGTGCCAACAGCCAAGATCTGGTCGGGAGTCAGTTCTTC. Residues: CANSQDLVGSQFF. The chain recombines TRBV4-2 with TRBJ2-1; the D gene is possibly TRBD2 (6 bases). CDR1 and CDR2 (germline): LGHNA, YNFKEQ. The CDR3 consists of 13 residues.

This clonotype appeared many times. The chain couples TRBV2 to TRBJ2-7; the D gene could be TRBD1 or TRBD2 (5 bases each). The CDR3 contains 14 residues. V was pared by 5 bases and J by 1 base, with 12 bases between. Per germline, CDR1 SNHLY and CDR2 FYNNEI. The CDR3 loop reads CASSTGTDSYEQYF. The CDR3 DNA reads TGTGCCAGCAGTACCGGGACGGATTCCTACGAGCAGTACTTC.